This T cell receptor beta chain was recorded in a study of blood T cell repertoires in COVID-19. Study summary: From T cells, B-cell-depleted T cells, or PBMCs came the material, which was cDNA or gDNA.

Original handling: Estimation of nucleated cell counts relied on the amplification of reference gene primers. The assay was immunoSEQ multiplex PCR, and TCRdb's table has in-frame clones only and misses some. That table supplies the V and J calls and clone size; D and trimming were determined from the DNA. This table holds around 290,000 clones, around 90% found once. V lost 4 bases and J lost 3; bases outside the gene matches: 0. CDR3 length: 12 residues. The germline V gene encodes CDR1 LGHDT and CDR2 YNNKEL (reference sequence). Input material: PBMCs or T cells enriched from blood (not recorded which). This receptor was taken from a woman aged 40-49 years who had recovered from COVID-19. This chain links TRBV3-1 (or the pseudogene TRBV3-2) with TRBJ2-7, with 7 positions matching TRBD1. The CDR3 loop is CASSRQGYEQYF. CDR3 DNA sequence: TGTGCCAGCAGCCGACAGGGCTACGAGCAGTACTTC.